This entry lists 7 T cell receptor beta chains sequenced from one sample in a study of T cells in Graves' hyperthyroidism and ophthalmopathy. RNA transcripts were the template for amplifying TCR beta CDR3 regions. HTBI primers were used for first-round RT-PCR of the TCR CDR3. TCRdb redid the calling of the multiplex PCR reads with MiXCR, one entry per CDR3 protein. The sample records about 350,000 distinct CDR3 sequences, approximately 15% being singletons. Sequenced: blood. These receptors originate from a woman in her 30s with Graves' hyperthyroidism.

Many counts were recorded for this clonotype. V gene TRBV24-1 combines with J gene TRBJ2-7, with 9 bases that match TRBD1. CDR3 size: 15 residues. The junction had 6 bases not matched to a gene; V was cut back by 5 bases and J by 2 bases. Per germline, CDR1 KGHDR and CDR2 SFDVKD. CDR3 DNA: TGTGCCACCAGTGGTACCGGGACAGGGCCCTACGAGCAGTACTTC. Protein: CATSGTGTGPYEQYF.

There are many counts of this clonotype. The V call is TRBV12-3 or TRBV12-4, the J call TRBJ2-7; 13 nucleotides match TRBD2. The V and J ends lost 2 bases and 2 bases, in that order; junction bases with no gene match: 3. The CDR3 covers 16 residues. The CDR3 nucleotides are TGTGCCAGCAGTTTATCCGGGACTAGCGGGACCTACGAGCAGTACTTC. Its protein product is CASSLSGTSGTYEQYF.

This rearrangement joins TRBV2 to TRBJ2-3, with unresolved D. From germline, CDR1 is SNHLY and CDR2 FYNNEI. CDR3 length: 15 residues. V was trimmed by 1 base and J by 4 bases, leaving 12 bases between them. This CDR3 reads CASSEVGIDADTQYF. The CDR3 bases are TGTGCCAGCAGTGAAGTAGGGATAGACGCAGATACGCAGTATTTT. Based on the CDR3 plus reference TRBV2 and TRBJ2-3, the full variable domain is EPEVTQTPSHQVTQMGQEVILRCVPISNHLYFYWYRQILGQKVEFLVSFYNNEISEKSEIFDDQFSVERPDGSNFTLKIRSTKLEDSAMYFCASSEVGIDADTQYFGPGTRLTVL.

This clonotype was recorded many times. The chain is built from TRBV29-1 and TRBJ2-4; maybe TRBD1 (5 bases). Germline loops: CDR1 SQVTM, CDR2 ANQGSEA. The length of the CDR3 is 13 residues. With 3 bases removed from V and 4 bases from J, the gap between germline ends came to 10 bases. The CDR3 nucleotides read TGCAGCGTTGACTGGCAGGGAAAAAACATTCAGTACTTC. It yields the protein CSVDWQGKNIQYF.

This clonotype appeared once. The CDR3 protein is CASSVAENYNEQFF. For the CDR3, the DNA is TGTGCCAGCAGCGTTGCGGAGAACTACAATGAGCAGTTCTTC. This chain links TRBV9 with TRBJ2-1; D unresolved. The V end was cut by 2 bases, the J end by 3 bases, with 9 bases between. This CDR3 is built from 14 residues. The germline gives CDR1 SGDLS, CDR2 YYNGEE.

This clonotype was observed at least ten times. CDR3 bases: TGTGCCAGCAGTACCCCCTTTAAGACAGGTCAAGAGACCCAGTACTTC. Translated, it gives CASSTPFKTGQETQYF. This sequence joins TRBV12-3 or TRBV12-4 and TRBJ2-5, with a possible D match to TRBD1 (6 bases). Trimming removed 5 bases from V and 2 bases from J, with 18 bases in between. The CDR3 runs to 16 residues.

The sample holds many counts of this clonotype. This chain connects TRBV9 to TRBJ2-7; D assignment may be TRBD1 or TRBD2 (6 bases each). Trimming removed 4 bases from V and 4 bases from J, with 15 bases in between. CDR3 length equals 14 residues. Per germline, CDR1 SGDLS and CDR2 YYNGEE. The CDR3 protein is CASSPAGQRYEQYF. The CDR3 coding sequence is TGTGCCAGCAGCCCTGCGGGACAAAGATACGAGCAGTACTTC.